Listed here is a single TCR beta chain. The target antigen is unknown. Researchers prepared the TCRbeta library using unique molecular identifiers, the study reports. In TCRdb, the PCR reads were re-called with MiXCR into one record per CDR3 protein. The profile shows 500,000 to 600,000 distinct CDR3 sequences, more than 20% of them singletons. This specimen comes from a study of T-cell reconstitution after alpha-beta-depleted transplantation in children. Overall study results and limits: After transplant, at about two months, alpha-beta T cells were reportedly derived from several hundred expanded graft clones.

V was shortened by 1 base and J by 10 bases, with 9 bases between the two germline ends. CDR3 size: 12 residues. Germline CDR1 is SGHRS and CDR2 is YFSETQ. This receptor was identified in a boy under two years old with Wiskott-Aldrich syndrome, due to receive a stem cell transplant. The source material was PBMCs, sampled before TCRalphabeta/CD19-depleted stem cell transplant. The chain carries TRBV5-1 and TRBJ2-1; tentatively, D is TRBD2 (5 bases). CDR3 bases: TGCGCCAGCAGCTTGAAGCGGCCCGAGCAGTTCTTC. Its translation is CASSLKRPEQFF. The variable domain in full, with the rest retrieved from reference TRBV5-1 and TRBJ2-1, is KAGVTQTPRYLIKTRGQQVTLSCSPISGHRSVSWYQQTPGQGLQFLFEYFSETQRNKGNFPGRFSGRQFSNSRSEMNVSTLELGDSALYLCASSLKRPEQFFGPGTRLTVL.